Shown below are 13 T cell receptor beta chains from a single sample sequenced in a study of blood T cells in healthy people across ages. Together with a sample-barcoded 5' primer, a J-beta primer mix was included in a second PCR lasting about 6 to 11 cycles. TCRdb analysed the 5' RACE reads with MiXCR anew, one entry per CDR3 protein. The sample yields roughly 800,000 distinct CDR3 sequences, around half seen once. The sample taken for sequencing was blood. The receptors come from an elderly man in good health.

The chain carries TRBV7-9 and TRBJ2-5, with a weak D call TRBD2 (6 bases). Germline V gene lookup returns CDR1 SEHNR and CDR2 FQNEAQ (reference sequence). The V end was cut by 4 bases, the J end by 0 bases, with 15 bases between. The CDR3 spans 16 residues. CDR3 nucleotide sequence: TGTGCCAGCAGCTCCCGGGGCGGGGCTAACCAAGAGACCCAGTACTTC. Translated: CASSSRGGANQETQYF.

The J gene is TRBJ2-1, the V gene TRBV2; tentative D call: TRBD2 (5 bases). The CDR3 covers 13 residues. Germline CDR1 and CDR2: SNHLY and FYNNEI. The V gene lost 5 bases and the J gene lost 4 bases, with 9 bases spanning the gap. The CDR3 spells CASSRTGYNEQFF. The DNA for the CDR3 is TGTGCCAGCAGTCGGACTGGGTACAATGAGCAGTTCTTC.

This clonotype occurred once. The chain is built from TRBV20-1 and TRBJ2-3; 11 nucleotides match TRBD2. Germline CDR1 reads DFQATT; CDR2 reads SNEGSKA (reference sequence). V lost 1 base, J lost 4 bases, and 1 base stayed unmatched. The CDR3 has 14 amino acids. CDR3 nucleotide sequence: TGCAGTGCTAGAGTAGCGGGAGGGGCAGATACGCAGTATTTT. Its protein product is CSARVAGGADTQYF.

This chain uses TRBV28 with TRBJ2-5, with D tentatively TRBD1 (5 bases). Germline CDR1 reads MDHEN; CDR2 reads SYDVKM. The CDR3 extends over 15 amino acids. V dropped 0 bases and J dropped 11 bases, with 19 bases sitting between them. The CDR3 sequence is CASSLWTEAYNEQYF. CDR3 coding DNA: TGTGCCAGCAGTTTATGGACAGAAGCCTACAATGAGCAGTACTTC.

The genes are TRBV9 and TRBJ2-5; 11 nucleotides match TRBD2. V lost 0 bases to trimming and J lost 6 bases; unmatched junction nucleotides: 10. Germline loops: CDR1 SGDLS, CDR2 YYNGEE. The CDR3 is made up of 17 amino acids. CDR3: CASSVATLAGGIKTQYF. DNA for the CDR3: TGTGCCAGCAGCGTAGCTACTCTAGCGGGAGGAATAAAGACCCAGTACTTC.

This chain connects TRBV7-9 to TRBJ2-1; 11 positions agree with TRBD2. Trimming at V came to 2 bases and at J to 7 bases, leaving 1 base not matched to a gene. The CDR3 is 14 residues long. Germline V gene lookup returns CDR1 SEHNR and CDR2 FQNEAQ (reference sequence). CDR3 sequence: CASSLSSGRNEQFF. CDR3 DNA: TGTGCCAGCAGCTTATCTAGCGGGAGGAATGAGCAGTTCTTC.

The chain is built from TRBV18 and TRBJ2-3; 10 nucleotides agree with TRBD2. The CDR3 totals 19 residues. V was pared by 4 bases and J by 3 bases, with 16 bases of the junction left unmatched. Germline V gene data show CDR1 as KGHSH and CDR2 as LQKENI. The CDR3 loop is CASSRYSGGASGSTDTQYF. Written as DNA, the CDR3 is TGTGCCAGCTCACGATACAGCGGAGGGGCTAGCGGGAGTACAGATACGCAGTATTTT.

The rearrangement joins TRBV6-1 to TRBJ2-5; the D gene is possibly TRBD1 (5 bases). The CDR3 is made up of 14 amino acids. Germline CDR1 reads MNHNS; CDR2 reads SASEGT. The V and J ends lost 7 bases and 3 bases respectively, with 15 bases between them. CDR3 sequence: CASTRPQGKETQYF. The CDR3, as DNA: TGTGCCAGCACCCGGCCGCAGGGAAAAGAGACCCAGTACTTC.

The CDR3 loop is CASSPLRAGQPQHF. The CDR3 nucleotides are TGTGCCAGCTCACCACTCAGGGCGGGTCAGCCCCAGCATTTT. The chain employs TRBV18 and TRBJ1-5; possibly TRBD1 for D (5 bases). Germline values: CDR1 KGHSH, CDR2 LQKENI. CDR3 size: 14 residues. The V end lost 1 base, the J end lost 6 bases, and 10 bases lay between the germline ends.

The chain recombines TRBV20-1 with TRBJ2-5; D gene ambiguous. Germline CDR1 reads DFQATT; CDR2 reads SNEGSKA (reference sequence). Deletions cut 4 bases from V and 1 base from J, with 10 bases between. This CDR3 contains 13 residues. The chain's CDR3 is CSAKGELQETQYF. CDR3 DNA sequence: TGCAGTGCTAAAGGCGAGCTCCAAGAGACCCAGTACTTC.

The chain employs TRBV14 and TRBJ2-1; D gene uncertain. Looked up from germline, CDR1 is SGHDN and CDR2 is FVKESK. The CDR3 contains 15 residues. Trimming cost V 2 bases and J 2 bases, with 10 bases left between them. The chain's CDR3 is CASSQPGCAYNEQFF. CDR3 coding DNA: TGTGCCAGCAGCCAACCCGGGTGCGCCTACAATGAGCAGTTCTTC.

The chain has TRBV4-1 and TRBJ1-5; D is possibly TRBD1 (5 bases). Trimming left V 1 base short and J 3 bases short, with 16 bases between. The CDR3 consists of 17 residues. Germline V gene lookup returns CDR1 MGHRA and CDR2 YSYEKL. The CDR3 sequence is CASSQGVFGTFNQPQHF. The CDR3 DNA reads TGCGCCAGCAGCCAAGGGGTCTTCGGGACTTTCAATCAGCCCCAGCATTTT.

The V gene is TRBV10-3, the J gene TRBJ2-7; no firm D call. The CDR3 sequence is 11 residues long. V was trimmed by 8 bases and J by 2 bases, leaving 7 bases between them. The germline V gene encodes CDR1 ENHRY and CDR2 SYGVKD. CDR3 coding DNA: TGTGCCATCGGGTTAACCTACGAGCAGTACTTC. Amino acids: CAIGLTYEQYF.